These 29 T cell receptor beta chains share one sample of origin, sequenced in a study of T-cell reconstitution after alpha-beta-depleted transplantation in children (dated by TCRdb to about 2016). The library was generated by PCR. Sequencing relied on an Illumina HiSeq 2500. TCR library preparation used molecular barcoding, with unique molecular identifiers applied to normalize quantification of the TCRbeta repertoire. The public sequencing data were trimmed at Q25 with fastp and processed into clonotypes with MiXCR by TCRdb, which kept only in-frame beta chains. Every entry covers one CDR3 protein and lists the most common genes and DNA from its rows. This sample gives roughly 610,000 distinct CDR3 sequences in total; approximately 10% of them show up just once. Of the sample, roughly 4% falls within the top ten clones. The source material was PBMCs from the stem cell graft donor, sampled from the stem cell graft. The receptor set was obtained from a human donor who donated a stem cell graft to a child with acute myeloid leukemia.

The V gene is TRBV7-2, the J gene TRBJ2-7; 13 bases agree with TRBD2. Unmatched junction bases numbered 5, after V lost 5 bases and J lost 7 bases. The CDR3 is made up of 14 amino acids. Germline loops: CDR1 SGHTA, CDR2 FQGNSA. CDR3 protein: CASSRRLAGGEQYF. As DNA, the CDR3 is TGTGCCAGCAGCCGAAGACTAGCGGGAGGAGAGCAGTACTTC.

This clonotype was seen only a few times. The chain recombines TRBV4-3 with TRBJ2-5, with D possibly TRBD1 on 6 matching bases. Germline V gives CDR1 LGHNA, CDR2 YSLEER. Trimming took 2 bases from V and 5 from J, leaving 18 bases between them. The CDR3 has 16 amino acids. The CDR3 DNA reads TGCGCCAGCAGCCAATTTATCACAGGGCTCGGGGAGACCCAGTACTTC. Amino acids: CASSQFITGLGETQYF.

The sample holds many counts of this clonotype. The chain recombines TRBV18 with TRBJ2-3; TRBD2 is a possible D gene (5 bases). Germline V lookup: CDR1 KGHSH, CDR2 LQKENI. The CDR3 has 15 residues. The V and J ends lost 3 bases and 2 bases respectively, with 12 bases between them. CDR3 residues: CASSPERPSTDTQYF. The CDR3 coding sequence is TGTGCCAGCTCACCCGAGCGGCCTTCCACAGATACGCAGTATTTT.

The chain employs TRBV12-3 or TRBV12-4 and TRBJ2-7, with 11 positions matching TRBD1. The CDR3 sequence is 14 residues long. The trim removed 7 bases at V and 5 bases at J, leaving 7 bases unmatched. CDR3 sequence reads: CASTRGQGGHEQYF. Written as DNA, the CDR3 is TGTGCCAGCACCAGGGGACAGGGGGGCCACGAGCAGTACTTC.

This clonotype was counted ten times or more. The rearrangement joins TRBV4-3 to TRBJ2-3; a weak D match, TRBD2 (6 bases). The germline V and J ends were trimmed by 0 bases and 2 bases, with 21 bases remaining between them. This CDR3 region has 19 residues. Germline-derived CDR1 and CDR2 are LGHNA and YSLEER. The CDR3 nucleotides are TGCGCCAGCAGCCAAGATCAACCCCCTGGACTACTTAACACAGATACGCAGTATTTT. It encodes CASSQDQPPGLLNTDTQYF.

With regard to this clonotype: A junction boundary mismatches the germline segment, possibly from a read error. The V call is TRBV13, the J call TRBJ2-3; TRBD2 aligns across 10 bases. The germline V gene encodes CDR1 PRHDT and CDR2 FYEKMQ (reference sequence). The CDR3 is made up of 14 amino acids. Here the CDR3 DNA reads TGTGCCAGCAGCTTAACAGCGGGAGGGGATACGAAGTATTTT. It encodes CASSLTAGGDTKYF.

This sequence joins TRBV7-2 and TRBJ2-5; TRBD1 agrees at 9 bases. V lost 6 bases, J lost 5 bases, and 7 bases stayed unmatched. CDR3 length: 14 amino acids. Germline lookup yields CDR1 SGHTA and CDR2 FQGNSA. CDR3 sequence reads: CASRGQGREETQYF. The CDR3 nucleotides are TGTGCCAGCAGGGGACAGGGTAGGGAGGAGACCCAGTACTTC.

There are a few counts of this clonotype. The J gene is TRBJ2-1, the V gene TRBV5-5; possibly TRBD2 for D (5 bases). Per the germline V gene, CDR1 is SGHKS and CDR2 is YYEKEE (reference sequence). The CDR3 has 15 residues. With 0 bases removed from V and 7 bases from J, the gap between germline ends came to 14 bases. The CDR3 bases are TGTGCCAGCAGCTTGGAAGCGGCCTGGGTAAATGAGCAGTTCTTC. It specifies CASSLEAAWVNEQFF.

The chain couples TRBV5-1 to TRBJ2-6; 9 nucleotides line up with TRBD2. V lost 5 bases, J lost 4 bases, and 10 bases stayed unmatched. Germline V lookup: CDR1 SGHRS, CDR2 YFSETQ. The CDR3 spans 17 residues. The DNA for the CDR3 is TGCGCCAGCAGTCAGGGACTAGCAGGGACGGGGGCCAACGTCCTGACTTTC. Translation gives CASSQGLAGTGANVLTF. Full variable domain (remainder filled in from reference TRBV5-1 and TRBJ2-6): KAGVTQTPRYLIKTRGQQVTLSCSPISGHRSVSWYQQTPGQGLQFLFEYFSETQRNKGNFPGRFSGRQFSNSRSEMNVSTLELGDSALYLCASSQGLAGTGANVLTFGAGSRLTVL.

The chain recombines TRBV27 with TRBJ1-2; the match to TRBD1 covers 9 bases. CDR1 and CDR2 (germline): MNHEY, SMNVEV (reference sequence). The CDR3 extends over 15 amino acids. V gave up 7 bases and J gave up 8 bases; unmatched junction bases: 14. For the CDR3, the DNA is TGTGCCAGCACCTCGTGGTCCGGGACAGGGCAAGGCTACACCTTC. It specifies CASTSWSGTGQGYTF.

This clonotype has a count of ten or more. The chain combines TRBV20-1 with TRBJ2-3; D gene ambiguous. CDR1 is DFQATT and CDR2 is SNEGSKA in the germline V gene (reference sequence). The CDR3 spans 15 residues. V was pared by 8 bases and J by 2 bases, with 20 bases between. CDR3 sequence (DNA): TGCAGTACACCTGTAGGCGGAAGCTTCACAGATACGCAGTATTTT. Its protein product is CSTPVGGSFTDTQYF.

The chain carries TRBV5-6 and TRBJ2-7; perhaps TRBD1 as D (6 bases). Germline CDR1 reads SGHDT; CDR2 reads YYEEEE. The CDR3 is 15 amino acids. Trimming pared 0 bases from V and 2 bases from J, leaving 12 bases between. CDR3 sequence: CASSLVGQNTYEQYF. In nucleotides, the CDR3 is TGTGCCAGCAGCTTGGTCGGACAGAACACCTACGAGCAGTACTTC.

This clonotype was seen at least ten times. V is TRBV5-1 and J is TRBJ2-2; 10 positions match TRBD2. Germline V CDR1 and CDR2: SGHRS, YFSETQ. This CDR3 region has 15 residues. After removal of 5 bases from V and 7 bases from J, the junction contained 8 bases not matched to a gene. DNA for the CDR3: TGCGCCAGCAGACCCCTAGCGGGAGTTCTCGGGGAGCTGTTTTTT. It translates to CASRPLAGVLGELFF.

The chain recombines TRBV12-3 or TRBV12-4 with TRBJ1-5, with D perhaps TRBD1 (6 bases). Deletions cut 7 bases from V and 3 bases from J, with 16 bases between. The CDR3 loop spans 15 amino acids. The CDR3 DNA sequence: TGTGCCAGCACTCTATCCGGGACACTCAATCAGCCCCAGCATTTT. It is translated as CASTLSGTLNQPQHF.

As regards this clonotype: It is unclear where the CDR3 begins or ends on the DNA, so no DNA is shown, and the CDR3 is as TCRdb lists it. The genes are TRBV6-2 or TRBV6-3 and TRBJ2-7; the DNA was not used to check the table's D call, TRBD1. Germline loops: CDR1 MNHEY, CDR2 SVGEGT. Inclusive of both ends, the CDR3 amounts to 14 amino acids. The CDR3 sequence is CASSSSGQTYEQYF.

V gene TRBV5-1 combines with J gene TRBJ1-1, with a weak D call TRBD1 (5 bases). The V end was cut by 0 bases, the J end by 1 base, with 13 bases between. Germline V gene data show CDR1 as SGHRS and CDR2 as YFSETQ. The CDR3 covers 16 residues. CDR3 in DNA: TGCGCCAGCAGCTTGGCCACAAGGGGAGGGAACACTGAAGCTTTCTTT. Amino acids: CASSLATRGGNTEAFF.

V gene TRBV6-2 or TRBV6-3 combines with J gene TRBJ2-1, with TRBD2 identical over 13 bases. The CDR3 spans 13 residues. The junction had 5 bases not matched to a gene; V was cut back by 6 bases and J by 12 bases. Germline V gene lookup returns CDR1 MNHEY and CDR2 SVGEGT. The CDR3 spells CASSPTSGRRQFF. The CDR3 DNA follows: TGTGCCAGCAGCCCGACTAGCGGGAGGCGGCAGTTCTTC.

This clonotype was found a few times. This chain links TRBV7-3 with TRBJ1-1; TRBD1 might be the D (6 bases). The germline gives CDR1 SGHTA, CDR2 FQGTGA. CDR3 length: 15 amino acids. The ends were cut back, 3 bases at V and 3 bases at J, with 14 bases in the middle. The CDR3 loop is CASSFGGAGDTEAFF. The CDR3 coding sequence is TGTGCCAGCAGCTTTGGGGGGGCCGGGGACACTGAAGCTTTCTTT.

Only a few counts were recorded for this clonotype. The chain uses TRBV6-5 and TRBJ2-7, with D perhaps matching TRBD1 or TRBD2 (5 bases each). The CDR3 has 15 residues. Germline V gene lookup returns CDR1 MNHEY and CDR2 SVGAGI. Between the trimmed V and J ends, which lost 0 bases and 3 bases, there was a span of 12 bases. DNA of the CDR3: TGTGCCAGCAGTTACTCTATACGGGGCTTCTACGAGCAGTACTTC. This codes for CASSYSIRGFYEQYF.

The rearrangement uses TRBV7-3 and TRBJ2-1; 10 bases fit TRBD2. CDR3 size: 18 residues. Germline V gene data show CDR1 as SGHTA and CDR2 as FQGTGA. The V and J ends lost 5 bases and 3 bases, in that order; junction bases with no gene match: 13. CDR3 loop: CASSIRPLLAGVYNEQFF. The CDR3 nucleotides are TGTGCCAGCAGCATTAGGCCCCTTCTAGCGGGGGTCTACAATGAGCAGTTCTTC.

This clonotype was counted a few times. The chain uses TRBV5-6 and TRBJ1-2, with D possibly TRBD1 on 5 matching bases. The CDR3 has 15 residues. With 0 bases removed from V and 5 bases from J, the gap between germline ends came to 14 bases. Germline V gives CDR1 SGHDT, CDR2 YYEEEE. CDR3 in DNA: TGTGCCAGCAGCTTGGACAACAGGTGGAGGTATGGCTACACCTTC. Translating gives CASSLDNRWRYGYTF.

In its sample, this clonotype was seen a few times. The chain recombines TRBV2 with TRBJ2-7; 12 nucleotides align to TRBD2. This CDR3 has 15 amino acids. Trimming cost V 8 bases and J 5 bases; bases outside gene matches: 10. Germline-derived CDR1 and CDR2 are SNHLY and FYNNEI. The CDR3 sequence is CASGLPGLAGNEQYF. In DNA, the CDR3 is TGTGCCAGCGGCCTACCCGGACTAGCGGGAAACGAGCAGTACTTC.

The chain recombines TRBV20-1 with TRBJ2-7, with TRBD2 identical over 7 bases. Germline CDR1 DFQATT, CDR2 SNEGSKA (reference sequence). V trimming: 2 bases; J trimming: 2 bases; junction bases outside the gene matches: 9. The CDR3 runs to 15 residues. The CDR3 is CSARIPGTNTYEQYF. The CDR3 DNA reads TGCAGTGCTAGAATCCCCGGGACTAATACCTACGAGCAGTACTTC.

The sample holds a few counts of this clonotype. The chain employs TRBV10-3 and TRBJ2-7, with D perhaps TRBD1 (6 bases). With 4 bases removed from V and 4 bases from J, the gap between germline ends came to 14 bases. This CDR3 is built from 14 residues. Germline V gene lookup returns CDR1 ENHRY and CDR2 SYGVKD. The DNA of the CDR3 is TGTGCCATCAGTGGGGGGCAGGGTGCTTACGAGCAGTACTTC. Translation: CAISGGQGAYEQYF.

This chain links TRBV24-1 with TRBJ1-2; 8 positions match TRBD1. After removal of 5 bases from V and 8 bases from J, the junction contained 9 bases not matched to a gene. The CDR3 spans 14 residues. Per the germline V gene, CDR1 is KGHDR and CDR2 is SFDVKD. CDR3 coding DNA: TGTGCCACCAGTGGCAGGGGGCCTGATACCGGCTACACCTTC. Translating it yields CATSGRGPDTGYTF.

This clonotype was seen a handful of times. CDR3 in amino acids: CASSTVDRAYGYTF. The CDR3 nucleotides read TGTGCCAGCAGTACAGTCGACAGGGCCTATGGCTACACCTTC. J is TRBJ1-2 and V is TRBV28; the match to TRBD1 covers 7 bases. Germline V gene sequence: CDR1 MDHEN, CDR2 SYDVKM. The CDR3 has 14 amino acids. The ends lost 5 bases at V and 4 bases at J; junction bases unmatched: 7.

This clonotype was observed at least ten times. This chain joins TRBV20-1 and TRBJ2-1; possibly TRBD2 for D (7 bases). Germline CDR1 DFQATT, CDR2 SNEGSKA (reference sequence). The CDR3 covers 12 residues. V lost 4 bases to trimming and J lost 12 bases, with 16 bases between them. The CDR3 nucleotides are TGCAGTGCTATAGAGAGGGGGGAGGGGCAGTTCTTC. Translating gives CSAIERGEGQFF.

This clonotype was counted between two and nine times. The chain links TRBV20-1 to TRBJ2-3; TRBD1 matches at 8 bases. The CDR3 loop spans 17 amino acids. The V segment lost 5 bases and the J segment 2 bases; nucleotides outside the gene matches: 15. Germline CDR1 is DFQATT and CDR2 is SNEGSKA (reference sequence). CDR3 loop: CSASAYRGQVDTDTQYF. The CDR3 DNA follows: TGCAGTGCTTCCGCCTACAGGGGACAGGTGGACACAGATACGCAGTATTTT.

This clonotype was detected many times. The J gene is TRBJ2-1, the V gene TRBV7-2; TRBD2 agrees at 8 bases. CDR3 length: 17 amino acids. CDR1 is SGHTA, CDR2 FQGNSA, per germline. V shed 6 bases, J shed 0 bases, and the junction held 10 bases outside the gene matches. The CDR3 reads CASRFLTSASSYNEQFF. CDR3 bases: TGTGCCAGCAGGTTCCTGACTAGCGCCAGCTCCTACAATGAGCAGTTCTTC.